These 30 T cell receptor beta chains were all obtained from the same sample, sequenced in a study of T-cell memory formation after mild COVID-19. TCRdb re-called the 5' RACE reads through MiXCR, storing one row per CDR3 protein. The sample carries 250,000 to 400,000 distinct CDR3 sequences, roughly an eighth recorded once. The sample comprised PBMCs or a T cell subset sorted from them (not recorded which). These receptors all come from a man aged 18 to 30 who had mild COVID-19 (a few samples of this study predate the infection). Cell type and time point are not known.

This CDR3 is CASIPDRPEGPGYTF. The CDR3 DNA is TGTGCCAGCATCCCGGACAGGCCGGAGGGCCCCGGCTACACCTTC. The chain is built from TRBV6-2 or TRBV6-3 and TRBJ1-2; the match to TRBD1 covers 7 bases. This CDR3 has 15 amino acids. Trimming took 7 bases from V and 8 from J; bases not matched to a gene: 16. CDR1 and CDR2 from the germline V gene are MNHEY and SVGEGT.

A few counts support this clonotype. This chain connects TRBV21-1 to TRBJ2-7; TRBD1, as called in the table, went unchecked against the DNA. TRBV21-1 is given as a pseudogene. This CDR3 comprises 14 residues. Here the CDR3 DNA reads TGTGCCAGCAGCAAAACGGAATTCAGGGACGAGCAGTACGTC. This sequence encodes CASSKTEFRDEQYV.

The rearrangement uses TRBV18 and TRBJ2-1, with 9 bases aligning to TRBD2. There are 16 residues in the CDR3. The V gene end was trimmed by 1 base and the J gene end by 6 bases; junction bases not matched to a gene: 7. CDR1 is KGHSH, CDR2 LQKENI, per germline. The CDR3 is CASSPRLRGGINEQFF. The CDR3 DNA reads as TGTGCCAGCTCACCACGACTGCGGGGGGGCATCAATGAGCAGTTCTTC.

This clonotype was observed a handful of times. The chain joins TRBV12-3 or TRBV12-4 to TRBJ2-5, with D perhaps TRBD2 (7 bases). V gave up 5 bases and J gave up 5 bases, with 15 bases separating them. CDR3 length equals 14 residues. This CDR3 reads CASSEGGLGETQYF. The CDR3, as DNA: TGTGCCAGCAGTGAGGGGGGGCTTGGGGAGACCCAGTACTTC.

The chain recombines TRBV7-2 with TRBJ1-1; unclear D gene. The CDR3 runs to 15 residues. Trimming removed 6 bases from V and 0 bases from J, with 14 bases in between. From germline, CDR1 is SGHTA and CDR2 FQGNSA. The CDR3 DNA follows: TGTGCCAGCAGGTCGACGGGCGGATTGAACACTGAAGCTTTCTTT. It specifies CASRSTGGLNTEAFF. Drawing the rest from reference TRBV7-2 and TRBJ1-1, the complete variable domain is GAGVSQSPSNKVTEKGKDVELRCDPISGHTALYWYRQSLGQGLEFLIYFQGNSAPDKSGLPSDRFSAERTGGSVSTLTIQRTQQEDSAVYLCASRSTGGLNTEAFFGQGTRLTVV.

Only a few counts were recorded for this clonotype. This chain links TRBV16 with TRBJ1-5; TRBD1 is a possible D gene (5 bases). Germline V lookup: CDR1 KGHSY, CDR2 FQNENV. CDR3 size: 13 residues. V dropped 0 bases and J dropped 11 bases, with 11 bases sitting between them. The CDR3 sequence: CASSQSGPRAQHF. The CDR3, as DNA: TGTGCCAGCAGCCAATCGGGGCCCCGAGCCCAGCATTTT.

The sample holds a few counts of this clonotype. This sequence joins TRBV6-2 or TRBV6-3 and TRBJ2-1; D tentatively fits TRBD1 or TRBD2 (5 bases each). The CDR3 contains 15 residues. V was trimmed by 0 bases and J by 4 bases, leaving 10 bases between them. Per the germline V gene, CDR1 is MNHEY and CDR2 is SVGEGT. DNA for the CDR3: TGTGCCAGCAGTTACTCGGGGACCCCATACAATGAGCAGTTCTTC. This sequence encodes CASSYSGTPYNEQFF.

V usage is TRBV12-3 or TRBV12-4 and J usage is TRBJ1-5, with D unresolved. This CDR3 contains 14 residues. Trimming stripped 4 bases from V and 4 bases from J, with 11 bases between. In nucleotides, the CDR3 is TGTGCCAGCAGTTCGAGCACCAAGAATCAGCCCCAGCATTTT. As protein: CASSSSTKNQPQHF.

The V call is TRBV12-3 or TRBV12-4, the J call TRBJ1-1; possible D gene TRBD1, 6 bases. CDR3 length: 14 residues. V was pared by 2 bases and J by 2 bases, with 9 bases between. CDR3 in DNA: TGTGCCAGCAGTTTAAACAGGGCCAACACTGAAGCTTTCTTT. Encoded protein: CASSLNRANTEAFF.

In its sample, this clonotype was seen many times. This sequence joins TRBV9 and TRBJ1-3, with D unresolved. V shed 0 bases and J shed 2 bases, with 9 bases lying between them. This CDR3 has 15 amino acids. The germline V gene encodes CDR1 SGDLS and CDR2 YYNGEE. The CDR3 DNA reads TGTGCCAGCAGCGTAGAGGTCGGGGCTGGAAACACCATATATTTT. Translation gives CASSVEVGAGNTIYF.

Only a few counts were recorded for this clonotype. The V call is TRBV12-3 or TRBV12-4, the J call TRBJ1-5; possibly TRBD1 for D (5 bases). The CDR3 is 14 residues long. V lost 8 bases to trimming and J lost 2 bases, with 13 bases between them. This CDR3 is CASPPGVRNQPQHF. DNA for the CDR3: TGTGCCAGCCCACCGGGGGTACGCAATCAGCCCCAGCATTTT.

The V gene is TRBV5-1, the J gene TRBJ2-7; TRBD1 agrees at 7 bases. Germline values: CDR1 SGHRS, CDR2 YFSETQ. The J segment lost 3 bases and the V segment lost 5 bases, leaving 5 bases of the junction unmatched. The CDR3 has 13 amino acids. In nucleotides, the CDR3 is TGCGCCAGCAGGGGGACAGACTTCTACGAGCAGTACTTC. Encoded protein: CASRGTDFYEQYF.

This clonotype was seen only a few times. This sequence joins TRBV4-3 and TRBJ2-1; weak D call: TRBD2 (5 bases). Germline V gene lookup returns CDR1 LGHNA and CDR2 YSLEER. Between the trimmed V and J ends, which lost 0 bases and 4 bases, there was a span of 10 bases. This CDR3 is built from 15 residues. For the CDR3, the DNA is TGCGCCAGCAGCCAAGATGGTCGACTATACAATGAGCAGTTCTTC. Translating gives CASSQDGRLYNEQFF.

This clonotype was counted only a few times. The V gene is TRBV7-2, the J gene TRBJ2-3; 9 nucleotides line up with TRBD1. Germline-derived CDR1 and CDR2 are SGHTA and FQGNSA. V lost 5 bases to trimming and J lost 5 bases; unmatched junction nucleotides: 8. This CDR3 is 15 amino acids long. The CDR3 nucleotides read TGTGCCAGCAGCCCGAGGACAGGGGCTAGAGATACGCAGTATTTT. This encodes CASSPRTGARDTQYF.

This sequence joins TRBV30 and TRBJ2-3; 10 bases fit TRBD2. CDR1 GTSNPN and CDR2 SVGIG come from the germline V gene (reference sequence). This CDR3 comprises 15 residues. The V segment lost 0 bases and the J segment 6 bases; nucleotides outside the gene matches: 6. In DNA, the CDR3 is TGTGCCTGGAGTGTCGGGACTAGCGTCGCGGATACGCAGTATTTT. It yields the protein CAWSVGTSVADTQYF.

This clonotype was recorded many times. The chain employs TRBV11-2 and TRBJ1-5; 9 bases match TRBD1. With 3 bases clipped from V and 7 bases from J, the junction kept 4 bases outside the gene matches. Germline CDR1 reads SGHAT; CDR2 reads FQNNGV. The CDR3 runs 14 residues. CDR3 in amino acids: CASSLDRGGQPQHF. The CDR3 bases are TGTGCCAGCAGCTTGGACAGGGGAGGACAGCCCCAGCATTTT.

This clonotype showed up just a few times. The V and J genes are TRBV11-3 and TRBJ2-1; D uncertain. Germline assignment: CDR1 SGHNT and CDR2 YENEEA. V lost 5 bases to trimming and J lost 7 bases, with 12 bases between them. CDR3 length equals 13 residues. CDR3 nucleotides: TGTGCCAGCAGCCCCTCCGGGTGGAATGAGCAGTTCTTC. Translated: CASSPSGWNEQFF.

This clonotype has just a few counts. The rearrangement joins TRBV5-1 to TRBJ2-3; D gene ambiguous. Trimming took 4 bases from V and 4 from J, leaving 10 bases between them. The CDR3 extends over 13 amino acids. From germline, CDR1 is SGHRS and CDR2 YFSETQ. In nucleotides, the CDR3 is TGCGCCAGCAGCGATCAGATTGCAGATACGCAGTATTTT. It encodes CASSDQIADTQYF.

This clonotype was seen at least ten times. DNA of the CDR3: TGCGCCAGCAGCTTGGGAGTATACTCATACAATGAGCAGTTCTTC. It specifies CASSLGVYSYNEQFF. J is TRBJ2-1 and V is TRBV5-1; D is unresolved. Germline CDR1 reads SGHRS; CDR2 reads YFSETQ. The CDR3 runs to 15 residues. V lost 0 bases and J 4 bases, leaving 11 bases between the germline ends.

The rearrangement joins TRBV20-1 to TRBJ1-2, with D unclear. Germline V gene lookup returns CDR1 DFQATT and CDR2 SNEGSKA (reference sequence). Between the trimmed V and J ends, which lost 3 bases and 4 bases, there was a span of 18 bases. The CDR3 is 15 residues long. As DNA, the CDR3 is TGCAGTGCTAGTAACGCCATCCTCATCGGCTATGGCTACACCTTC. It encodes CSASNAILIGYGYTF.

In its sample, this clonotype was seen a few times. The V and J genes are TRBV5-1 and TRBJ2-3, with 8 positions matching TRBD1. Germline V gene data show CDR1 as SGHRS and CDR2 as YFSETQ. The CDR3 has 16 residues. V trimming: 4 bases; J trimming: 4 bases; junction bases outside the gene matches: 11. The CDR3 region is CASSVTGGSSPDTQYF. In DNA form, the CDR3 reads TGCGCCAGCAGCGTCACAGGGGGGTCCTCCCCAGATACGCAGTATTTT.

This clonotype was detected only a few times. This chain joins TRBV18 and TRBJ1-1; TRBD1 might be the D (5 bases). The CDR3 covers 15 residues. The germline CDR1 and CDR2 sequences are KGHSH and LQKENI. V was clipped by 6 bases and J by 3 bases, with 17 bases between them. Here the CDR3 DNA reads TGTGCCAGCTCTCTGAACGGACCAGGGTACACTGAAGCTTTCTTT. Translated: CASSLNGPGYTEAFF. Looking up the rest from reference TRBV18 and TRBJ1-1 gives the full variable domain: NAGVMQNPRHLVRRRGQEARLRCSPMKGHSHVYWYRQLPEEGLKFMVYLQKENIIDESGMPKERFSAEFPKEGPSILRIQQVVRGDSAAYFCASSLNGPGYTEAFFGQGTRLTVV.

This clonotype was seen a handful of times. The chain has TRBV6-2 or TRBV6-3 and TRBJ2-5; 8 positions match TRBD1. CDR1 and CDR2 (germline): MNHEY, SVGEGT. Trimming removed 0 bases from V and 3 bases from J; junction bases left unmatched: 6. The CDR3 sequence is 16 residues long. The CDR3 sequence: CASSYSVRGQEETQYF. In DNA form, the CDR3 reads TGTGCCAGCAGTTACTCAGTAAGGGGACAGGAAGAGACCCAGTACTTC.

This clonotype was recorded many times. This chain joins TRBV12-3 or TRBV12-4 and TRBJ2-1; no reliable D call. There are 12 residues in the CDR3. Trimming pared 3 bases from V and 9 bases from J, leaving 9 bases between. The CDR3 sequence: CASSFTKREQFF. The CDR3, as DNA: TGTGCCAGCAGTTTTACTAAGCGTGAGCAGTTCTTC.

The chain recombines TRBV9 with TRBJ2-5; D is undetermined. V was pared by 1 base and J by 1 base, with 8 bases between. The CDR3 is 14 amino acids. The germline CDR1 and CDR2 sequences are SGDLS and YYNGEE. The CDR3 DNA sequence: TGTGCCAGCAGCGTACAGGCCAGCCAAGAGACCCAGTACTTC. This sequence encodes CASSVQASQETQYF. Full variable domain (missing parts from reference TRBV9 and TRBJ2-5): DSGVTQTPKHLITATGQRVTLRCSPRSGDLSVYWYQQSLDQGLQFLIQYYNGEERAKGNILERFSAQQFPDLHSELNLSSLELGDSALYFCASSVQASQETQYFGPGTRLLVL.

This clonotype occurred a few times. The chain is built from TRBV12-3 or TRBV12-4 and TRBJ1-2; TRBD1 is a possible D gene (6 bases). CDR3 length: 14 amino acids. Trimming removed 5 bases from V and 3 bases from J, with 13 bases in between. The CDR3 nucleotides are TGTGCCAGCAGTCCGACAGGCTTATACTATGGCTACACCTTC. It encodes CASSPTGLYYGYTF.

V gene TRBV4-2 combines with J gene TRBJ1-2; the match to TRBD1 covers 7 bases. CDR3 length: 14 amino acids. With V trimmed by 4 bases and J by 4 bases, 6 bases remained unmatched. Per germline, CDR1 LGHNA and CDR2 YNFKEQ. The CDR3 DNA sequence: TGTGCCAGCAGCCCGACAGGGATTAGCTATGGCTACACCTTC. It translates to CASSPTGISYGYTF.

This clonotype has a handful of counts. The chain has TRBV10-3 and TRBJ2-7, with a tentative D call TRBD2 (5 bases). The V end was cut by 0 bases, the J end by 3 bases, with 6 bases between. The CDR3 is 13 amino acids. In germline, CDR1 is ENHRY, CDR2 SYGVKD. The CDR3 sequence: CAISESGVYEQYV. For the CDR3, the DNA is TGTGCCATCAGTGAGTCGGGAGTCTACGAGCAGTACGTC.

The chain employs TRBV5-1 and TRBJ2-3; 11 nucleotides agree with TRBD2. This CDR3 has 18 residues. CDR1 SGHRS and CDR2 YFSETQ come from the germline V gene. With V trimmed by 1 base and J by 0 bases, 7 bases remained unmatched. CDR3 protein: CASSLLLAGVSSTDTQYF. CDR3 DNA: TGCGCCAGCAGCTTGCTACTAGCGGGGGTTTCTAGCACAGATACGCAGTATTTT. Full variable domain (rest looked up from reference TRBV5-1 and TRBJ2-3): KAGVTQTPRYLIKTRGQQVTLSCSPISGHRSVSWYQQTPGQGLQFLFEYFSETQRNKGNFPGRFSGRQFSNSRSEMNVSTLELGDSALYLCASSLLLAGVSSTDTQYFGPGTRLTVL.

Note on this clonotype: A junction end diverges from the germline sequence, so it may reflect a read error. The chain employs TRBV7-9 and TRBJ2-3; D possibly corresponds to TRBD2 (6 bases). In germline, CDR1 is SEHNR, CDR2 FQNEAQ (reference sequence). This CDR3 comprises 15 residues. Here the CDR3 DNA reads TGTGCCAGCAGCCTAGCGTTTTCTTTGATGGATACGCAGTATTTT. Its protein product is CASSLAFSLMDTQYF.